This TCR beta chain was profiled in a study of Ad26.COV2.S vaccination and SARS-CoV-2 variants. About the study: In the study, Ad26.COV2.S was injected intramuscularly once, or twice 56 days apart. Whole-study results and caveats: An underestimation of total T cell responses may have resulted from the TCR breadth and depth analyses. Vaccine recipients showed a spike-specific TCR breadth that was higher than in placebo recipients.

With regard to this clone: What it binds is unknown.

This sample's treatment: some 19 received Ad26.COV2.S at low or high dose, single or two shots; five or six received placebo; per-sample allocation not given. Following the first vaccine or placebo injection, samples were taken on day 63. This table comes from immunoSEQ multiplex PCR, and its TCRdb copy is limited to in-frame clones, with some not included. Of some 320,000 clones listed, around four fifths were seen once; the top ten hold about 2.1%. The sequence derives from a person between 18 and 60 years old who received the Ad26.COV2.S COVID-19 vaccine or a placebo. The material was peripheral blood, obtained in a trial of Ad26.COV2.S vaccine versus placebo.

The CDR3 coding sequence is TGTGCCAGCAGCGGACAGGGGGCGAACAATGAGCAGTTCTTC. This sequence encodes CASSGQGANNEQFF. The chain is built from TRBV6-5 and TRBJ2-1, with 11 bases aligning to TRBD1. Germline CDR1 is MNHEY and CDR2 is SVGAGI. V dropped 6 bases and J dropped 5; count of bases not matched to a gene: 3. CDR3 length: 14 amino acids.